The 16 T cell receptor beta chains reported below all come from one sample, sequenced in a study of shared clonotypes between healthy human individuals (dated by TCRdb to the early 2020s). Receptor libraries were prepared by the immunoSEQ multiplex PCR assay. What TCRdb holds here is the immuneACCESS table cut down to in-frame rearrangements. Part of the clones is not present; checked against another copy, under half of the missing clones reflect an unresolved V gene, and the others are unexplained. The sample table holds millions of clones, of which over 85% were seen once. The ten most abundant clones make up 0.11% to 0.15% of the sample. Sample: naive CD4+ T cells sorted from blood. This sample's cell subset or site label indicates: CD45RA+ positively selected. These receptors were collected from a man aged 18 to 30 in good health.

The chain couples TRBV6-5 to TRBJ1-1; 7 bases line up with TRBD1. Germline loops: CDR1 MNHEY, CDR2 SVGAGI. V dropped 5 bases and J dropped 0; count of bases not matched to a gene: 3. This CDR3 contains 14 residues. The chain's CDR3 is CASSGTAMNTEAFF. The CDR3 DNA sequence: TGTGCCAGCAGTGGGACAGCCATGAACACTGAAGCTTTCTTT.

The V and J genes are TRBV6-4 and TRBJ1-2, with D perhaps matching TRBD1 (5 bases). With 6 bases removed from V and 5 bases from J, the gap between germline ends came to 16 bases. Germline CDR1 is MRHNA and CDR2 is SNTAGT. The CDR3 covers 14 residues. The DNA for the CDR3 is TGTGCCAGCAGAAACGACAGCAAGGGGTATGGCTACACCTTC. Translation: CASRNDSKGYGYTF.

J is TRBJ2-2 and V is TRBV7-6; D might be TRBD1 or TRBD2, each matching 6 bases. Looked up from germline, CDR1 is SGHVS and CDR2 is FNYEAQ. V lost 5 bases and J 3 bases, leaving 16 bases between the germline ends. The CDR3 length is 16 residues. The CDR3 DNA reads TGTGCCAGCAGCATCCTTAGTGGGGGGCACACCGGGGAGCTGTTTTTT. This gives the protein CASSILSGGHTGELFF.

The chain has TRBV5-1 and TRBJ2-5; 9 nucleotides match TRBD1. V lost 4 bases, J lost 5 bases, and 9 bases stayed unmatched. The CDR3 is 15 amino acids. Germline V gene lookup returns CDR1 SGHRS and CDR2 YFSETQ. CDR3 DNA sequence: TGCGCCAGCAGCCCGAGTACAGGGGGCTCGGAGACCCAGTACTTC. Translated: CASSPSTGGSETQYF.

The CDR3, as DNA: TGCGCCAGCAGCTTGGGAGGGCCAGGGGGTGAAGCTTTCTTT. Encoded protein: CASSLGGPGGEAFF. The V and J genes are TRBV5-1 and TRBJ1-1; TRBD1 matches 7 bases. CDR3 length equals 14 residues. Germline CDR1 SGHRS, CDR2 YFSETQ. The ends lost 0 bases at V and 7 bases at J; junction bases unmatched: 6.

The J gene is TRBJ2-1, the V gene TRBV10-3; 8 nucleotides match TRBD2. Looked up from germline, CDR1 is ENHRY and CDR2 is SYGVKD. Trimming took 2 bases from V and 7 from J; bases not matched to a gene: 1. CDR3 length equals 13 residues. The CDR3 sequence is CAISEASGNEQFF. The DNA of the CDR3 is TGTGCCATCAGTGAGGCTAGCGGGAATGAGCAGTTCTTC.

The chain is built from TRBV6-1 and TRBJ1-2, with D uncertain. The V and J ends lost 5 bases and 4 bases respectively, with 17 bases between them. Germline CDR1 MNHNS, CDR2 SASEGT. The CDR3 has 15 residues. The CDR3 region is CASSPRQAVGYGYTF. DNA for the CDR3: TGTGCCAGCAGTCCTCGGCAGGCCGTGGGCTATGGCTACACCTTC.

As for this clone: Other DNA sequences in this specimen translate into the identical CDR3. This chain joins TRBV28 and TRBJ1-5; the D gene is possibly TRBD1 (5 bases). V gave up 2 bases and J gave up 4 bases, with 9 bases separating them. CDR1 is MDHEN, CDR2 SYDVKM, per germline. This CDR3 is built from 14 residues. The CDR3, as DNA: TGTGCCAGCAGTTTAGGGGGAAGTAATCAGCCCCAGCATTTT. Encoded protein: CASSLGGSNQPQHF.

Concerning this clone itself: Other DNA variants within this sample encode the same CDR3. The chain joins TRBV15 to TRBJ2-5; either TRBD1 or TRBD2 may supply D (6 bases each). The CDR3 totals 14 residues. Trimming removed 1 base from V and 5 bases from J, with 11 bases in between. Germline V gene sequence: CDR1 LNHNV, CDR2 YYDKDF (reference sequence). The CDR3 sequence: CATSRGGAGETQYF. The CDR3, as DNA: TGTGCCACCAGCAGAGGGGGGGCTGGGGAGACCCAGTACTTC.

The J gene is TRBJ2-3, the V gene TRBV10-1, with 8 positions matching TRBD1. J gave up 0 bases and V 2 bases, and 13 bases lay outside the gene matches. From germline, CDR1 is WNHNN and CDR2 SYGVQD (reference sequence). The length of the CDR3 is 19 residues. CDR3 loop: CASSESRQGLTQSTDTQYF. The CDR3 region has the DNA TGCGCCAGCAGTGAGAGCCGACAGGGGTTGACACAAAGCACAGATACGCAGTATTTT.

The gene calls are TRBV20-1 and TRBJ1-2; D remains ambiguous. CDR3 length equals 11 residues. V was pared by 3 bases and J by 8 bases, with 10 bases between. Germline CDR1 reads DFQATT; CDR2 reads SNEGSKA (reference sequence). The CDR3 DNA sequence: TGCAGTGCTAGTCCTACGGAAGGCTACACCTTC. Translating gives CSASPTEGYTF.

The chain couples TRBV9 to TRBJ2-3; weak D call: TRBD2 (7 bases). V lost 1 base and J lost 2, with 14 bases in between. The germline V gene has CDR1 SGDLS and CDR2 YYNGEE. The CDR3 is made up of 16 amino acids. The CDR3 nucleotides are TGTGCCAGCAGCGTAACGGGGGGCGGTCTCACAGATACGCAGTATTTT. Its translation: CASSVTGGGLTDTQYF. Full variable domain (rest looked up from reference TRBV9 and TRBJ2-3): DSGVTQTPKHLITATGQRVTLRCSPRSGDLSVYWYQQSLDQGLQFLIQYYNGEERAKGNILERFSAQQFPDLHSELNLSSLELGDSALYFCASSVTGGGLTDTQYFGPGTRLTVL.

The V gene is TRBV4-1, the J gene TRBJ2-3; TRBD2 agrees at 9 bases. V gave up 2 bases and J gave up 2 bases; unmatched junction bases: 8. CDR1 is MGHRA, CDR2 YSYEKL, per germline. The CDR3 sequence is 17 residues long. CDR3 residues: CASSQPIAGVNTDTQYF. The CDR3, as DNA: TGCGCCAGCAGCCAACCCATAGCGGGGGTGAACACAGATACGCAGTATTTT.

The V and J genes are TRBV10-3 and TRBJ1-2, with 10 nucleotides matching TRBD1. CDR1 is ENHRY, CDR2 SYGVKD, per germline. The V gene end was trimmed by 10 bases and the J gene end by 1 base; junction bases not matched to a gene: 15. The CDR3 is 17 amino acids. The CDR3 is CATLDDRGRLVNYGYTF. The CDR3 region has the DNA TGTGCCACCTTGGATGACAGGGGGCGTTTGGTTAACTATGGCTACACCTTC.

This clone showed up just a few times. The V and J genes are TRBV30 and TRBJ2-7; weak D call: TRBD2 (6 bases). Germline V gives CDR1 GTSNPN, CDR2 SVGIG (reference sequence). CDR3 length: 13 residues. V lost 0 bases and J 7 bases, leaving 13 bases between the germline ends. CDR3 loop: CAWSVRRGGEQYF. As DNA, the CDR3 is TGTGCCTGGAGTGTACGTCGGGGAGGTGAGCAGTACTTC.

This clone is a singleton in its sample. The chain combines TRBV5-4 with TRBJ2-3; D not certain. Germline V CDR1 and CDR2: SGHNT, YYREEE (reference sequence). CDR3 size: 13 residues. Trimming took off 5 bases at V and 1 base at J, with 8 bases between the two ends. CDR3 loop: CASRRAGTDTQYF. The CDR3 bases are TGTGCCAGCAGAAGGGCGGGCACAGATACGCAGTATTTT.